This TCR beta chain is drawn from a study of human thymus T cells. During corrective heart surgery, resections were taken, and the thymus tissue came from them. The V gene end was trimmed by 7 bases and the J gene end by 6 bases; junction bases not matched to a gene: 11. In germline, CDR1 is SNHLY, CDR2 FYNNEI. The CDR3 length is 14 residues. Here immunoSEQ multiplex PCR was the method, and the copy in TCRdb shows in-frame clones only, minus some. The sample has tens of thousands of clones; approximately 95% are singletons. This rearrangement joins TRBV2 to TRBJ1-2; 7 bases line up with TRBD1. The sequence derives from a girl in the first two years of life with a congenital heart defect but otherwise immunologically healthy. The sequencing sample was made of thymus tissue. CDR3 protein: CASTTGDERNGYTF. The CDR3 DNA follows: TGTGCCAGCACAACAGGGGATGAGAGAAATGGCTACACCTTC. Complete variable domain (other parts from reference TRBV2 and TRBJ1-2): EPEVTQTPSHQVTQMGQEVILRCVPISNHLYFYWYRQILGQKVEFLVSFYNNEISEKSEIFDDQFSVERPDGSNFTLKIRSTKLEDSAMYFCASTTGDERNGYTFGSGTRLTVV.